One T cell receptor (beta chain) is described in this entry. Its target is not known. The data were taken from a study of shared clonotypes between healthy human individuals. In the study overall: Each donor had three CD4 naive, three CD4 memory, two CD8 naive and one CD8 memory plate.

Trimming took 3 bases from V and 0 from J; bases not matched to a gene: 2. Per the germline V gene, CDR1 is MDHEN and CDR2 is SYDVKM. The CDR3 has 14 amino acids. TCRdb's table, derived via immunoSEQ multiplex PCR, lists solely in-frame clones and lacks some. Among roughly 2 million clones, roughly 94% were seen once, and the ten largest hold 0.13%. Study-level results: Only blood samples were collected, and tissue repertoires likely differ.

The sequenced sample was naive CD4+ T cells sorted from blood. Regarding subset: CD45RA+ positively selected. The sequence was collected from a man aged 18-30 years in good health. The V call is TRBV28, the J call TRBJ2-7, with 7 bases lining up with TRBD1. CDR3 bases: TGTGCCAGCAGTTTTGGACAGGCCTCCTACGAGCAGTACTTC. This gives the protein CASSFGQASYEQYF.